These T cell receptor beta chains were read from a single sample in a study of shared clonotypes between healthy human individuals. TCRdb's copy holds only in-frame clones and misses some; the assay was immunoSEQ multiplex PCR. This sample has a few million clones, with approximately 93% found just once. The specimen sequenced was naive CD4+ T cells from PBMCs. These receptors all stem from a man aged 18 to 29 in good health. Some clones in this sample may be carry-over from other donors' samples. Each CDR3 is given with its conserved first and last residue. A D gene is named only where the DNA matches it firmly. Expanded clones get a size class; other rows say once, few or many, or leave the size out.

j_gene	abundance	d_gene	v_gene	CDR3aa	CDR3nt
TRBJ1-3	.	.	TRBV9	CASSRVAGNTIYF	TGTGCCAGCAGCAGGGTTGCTGGAAACACCATATATTTT
TRBJ2-7	.	.	TRBV30	CAWSMGRDIDEQYF	TGTGCCTGGAGTATGGGCAGGGACATCGACGAGCAGTACTTC
TRBJ2-3	.	.	TRBV7-2	CASSSPGHFTDTQYF	TGTGCCAGCAGCTCGCCGGGACACTTCACAGATACGCAGTATTTT
TRBJ2-1	.	TRBD2	TRBV5-1	CASSSGTSGFFYNEQFF	TGCGCCAGCAGCTCCGGGACTAGCGGTTTCTTCTACAATGAGCAGTTCTTC
TRBJ2-7	.	.	TRBV4-1	CASSQESERYEQYF	TGCGCCAGCAGCCAAGAGAGCGAGCGGTACGAGCAGTACTTC
TRBJ2-2	once	.	TRBV29-1	CSTRIPPGELFF	TGCAGCACCCGAATTCCACCCGGGGAGCTGTTTTTT
TRBJ2-6	.	.	TRBV11-3	CASSSGGGSGANVLTF	TGTGCCAGCAGCTCTGGAGGGGGCTCCGGGGCCAACGTCCTGACTTTC
TRBJ1-4	.	.	TRBV10-1	CASSPKIGTHEKLFF	TGCGCCAGCAGCCCTAAAATCGGGACGCATGAAAAACTGTTTTTT
TRBJ1-5	.	TRBD1	TRBV29-1	CSVGTGFSNQPQHF	TGCAGCGTAGGGACAGGGTTTAGCAATCAGCCCCAGCATTTT
TRBJ1-2	.	.	TRBV18	CASSPETLGYTF	TGTGCCAGCTCACCAGAGACGCTTGGCTACACCTTC
TRBJ2-7	.	TRBD2	TRBV19	CASSSPGLAGPTPEQYF	TGTGCCAGTAGCAGCCCGGGACTAGCGGGTCCTACCCCCGAGCAGTACTTC
TRBJ2-2	.	.	TRBV19	CASSMTSGRQTGELFF	TGTGCCAGTAGTATGACCAGCGGGCGGCAAACCGGGGAGCTGTTTTTT
TRBJ2-7	.	.	TRBV11-1	CASNGGSYEQYF	TGTGCTTCAAACGGTGGAAGCTACGAGCAGTACTTC
TRBJ2-5	.	.	TRBV28	CASSLLGPSETQYF	TGTGCCAGCAGTTTATTGGGGCCCTCAGAGACCCAGTACTTC